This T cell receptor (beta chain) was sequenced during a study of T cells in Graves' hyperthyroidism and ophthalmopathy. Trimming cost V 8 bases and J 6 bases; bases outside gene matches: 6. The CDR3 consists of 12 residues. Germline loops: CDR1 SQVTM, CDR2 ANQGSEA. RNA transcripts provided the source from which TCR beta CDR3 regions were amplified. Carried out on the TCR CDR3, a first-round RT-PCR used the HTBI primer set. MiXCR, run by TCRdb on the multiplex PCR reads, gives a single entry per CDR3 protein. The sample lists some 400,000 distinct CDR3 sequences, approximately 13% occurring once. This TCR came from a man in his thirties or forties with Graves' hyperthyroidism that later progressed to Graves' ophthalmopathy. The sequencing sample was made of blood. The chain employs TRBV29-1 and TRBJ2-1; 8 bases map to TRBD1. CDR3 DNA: TGCAGCTTACGACAGGGGATCAATGAGCAGTTCTTC. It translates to CSLRQGINEQFF.